Sequencing of this TCR beta chain was carried out in a study of cytomegalovirus exposure and HLA in healthy donors. General study points: Follow-up analysis found HLA locus-dependent TCR association rates, highest for DRB1 and lowest for HLA-C. The study had only CMV serostatus as immune exposure information.

Trimming at V came to 2 bases and at J to 1 base, leaving 9 bases not matched to a gene. The CDR3 spans 17 residues. The germline V gene encodes CDR1 SGHRS and CDR2 YFSETQ. Turning to this clone: Its target is unknown.

The PCR contained 60 Vbeta and 13 Jbeta primers. Method: immunoSEQ multiplex PCR; TCRdb's copy keeps in-frame clones and lacks some. The table includes 150,000 or so clones, about 74% detected once. This chain uses TRBV5-1 with TRBJ2-3, with TRBD2 identical over 8 bases. This receptor was obtained from a man between 40 and 49 years old in good health and CMV-seropositive. The sample comprised PBMCs. In DNA, the CDR3 is TGCGCCAGCAGCTTTTACGGGAGGGCCGGGGGCACAGATACGCAGTATTTT. Protein product: CASSFYGRAGGTDTQYF.